What follows describes a single T cell receptor beta chain. Its antigen is still unknown. No much larger clone is present one base from it, and per-base qualities are unavailable. Counted from cysteine to phenylalanine, this CDR3 has 15 amino acids. Only the CDR3 region is kept as DNA, spanning 45 bases read in frame from base 1. V is cut by 7 bases and J by 0 bases, and the space between the germline ends is 13 bases. The germline V gene (reference sequence) supplies CDR1 LNHDA and CDR2 SQIVND. This specimen comes from a study of cytomegalovirus exposure and HLA in healthy donors listed by TCRdb under 2017. Concerning the study at large: According to an earlier analysis of a few hundred of the donors, about 190 million T cells yielded some 110 million unique TCR beta sequences and more than 250 Gb of sequence data. The genetic ancestry cluster associated with self-reported Caucasian donors included around four fifths of the roughly 390 genotyped donors. A handful of DR-DQ haplotypes were handled as single units for association and clustering because linkage in the cohort was strong. In the later analysis, no new phenotypic data were used to find candidate immune exposures; instead, reliance was placed on TCR beta sequences and their occurrence across donors. An earlier analysis of several hundred of the donors applied high-throughput TCR beta sequencing to assess whether each TCR beta V gene segment acted as functional or pseudogenic. Typing coverage differed by locus: A, B, C, DRB1 and DQB1 were typed in about 620-640 donors, DQA1 in about 550, DPA1 in approximately 610, and DPB1 in around 490. Every repertoire in the discovery cohort had been generated on one and the same sequencing platform. In addition to the first cohort of 666 subjects, a separate validation cohort of 130 or so different subjects was used. An early release covering roughly 600 HLA-typed donors comprised about 320 gigabases of sequencing data and some 79 million unique TCR sequences. Alongside the repertoire data, information on donor age, sex, ethnicity and CMV serostatus was compiled. A later analysis re-analyzed previously published TCR beta repertoires from about 600 donors and added high-resolution HLA genotyping to study TCR occurrence patterns. High-throughput TCR immunosequencing, statistical association of individual TCRs with disease status, and machine learning were combined to predict cytomegalovirus infection status. The study aimed to test whether cataloging public T cell receptors could reveal signatures of past pathogen exposure. A later genetic analysis used genome-wide SNP genotypes for about 55% of the 666 donors, treating that subset as a discovery cohort. Class I and class II HLA loci were covered by the typing at four-digit resolution. The study profiled the T cell repertoires of fewer than 850 subjects by immunosequencing and related them to cytomegalovirus serostatus. Among some 410 genotyped donors of the cohort, an average of approximately 240,000 unique TCR beta nucleotide sequences were sequenced per donor, around 20% of them non-productive. What the work shows at the level of the full study, not this receptor alone: According to a later analysis, parvovirus B19, influenza, CMV and Epstein-Barr virus appeared linked to several top co-occurrence clusters. While some public TCRs were present in many individuals, most TCR sequences turned up only very rarely across donors. A total of around 150 TCR beta chains were listed by the study as associated with cytomegalovirus. Specific HLA alleles were associated with roughly 17,000 TCR beta sequences at a false discovery rate of 0.05 in a later analysis. Linkage disequilibrium might explain the correlated functional status among segregating V segments, but an unknown experimental factor could not be ruled out. Roughly uniform sequencing depth across donors was assumed in presence/absence analyses, although this assumption may not hold. In a later genetic analysis, fewer N-insertions in productive TCRs were reported among donors in an Asian-associated ancestry cluster than the 666-donor mean. Broadly in line with IMGT annotations, most TCR beta V segments showed up in productive rearrangements about 87% or about 30% of the time in an earlier analysis of several hundred of the donors. According to a later analysis, most CMV-associated TCR beta chains appeared to be HLA-restricted, and the HLA associations seemed to be driven largely by CMV exposure. The cohort was sequenced for TCR beta chains only, and without alpha or paired-chain data the features that could be detected were limited. A cluster of highly shared sequence variants was judged likely to represent a technical artifact of the sequencing pipeline. A later genetic analysis associated a missense DCLRE1C variant with V-gene and J-gene trimming of TCR beta chains, and an independent cohort replicated the association. In a later analysis, HLA-associated TCR beta chains showed more clonal expansion and lower generation probabilities than non-associated chains that were equally common. The authors suggested that the approach could potentially be generalized to other disease states and immunological phenotypes. In vitro tests confirmed that three of the cytomegalovirus-associated TCR beta chains recognize cytomegalovirus antigens. Assigning TCR associations to individual alleles was difficult when HLA alleles, especially DR and DQ, strongly co-occurred. Some IMGT-functional V segments, including TRBV6-2 and TRBV6-3, could not be told apart with the 87-base-pair reads, so those segments were excluded. A further reported finding was that TCR beta sequences accurately predicted the HLA-A and HLA-B alleles for most subjects in the first cohort. Because HLA typing was unavailable for some donors at each locus, only the typed subset was used in association tests. In both the original and validation cohorts, the classifier was reported to diagnose cytomegalovirus status with high specificity and sensitivity. Approximately 18 rarely observed V segments, including chromosome 9 orphons, were excluded from the earlier analysis of about 600 of the donors because counts were too low. For the cohort, immune exposure information was limited to CMV serostatus. In a later analysis, the rate of TCR association differed among HLA loci, with DRB1 alleles having the most associated TCRs and HLA-C alleles having the fewest.

The cohort consisted of 666 healthy bone marrow donors. At the time of sampling, every cohort member was nominally healthy, though immune exposures that went unrecorded were likely present. The donor was CMV seronegative and was included in the group of about 400 seronegative cohort members. A peripheral blood sample was collected from each donor, and TCR beta sequencing was performed on peripheral blood mononuclear cells. Genomic DNA extraction from the blood cell samples was performed with the Qiagen DNeasy Blood Extraction Kit. Library generation was performed with the immunoSEQ multiplex PCR assay. For the multiplex PCR, a mixture combining 60 forward primers for TCR Vbeta segments and 13 reverse primers for TCR Jbeta segments was used. The CDR3 region of rearranged TCR beta genes was amplified from genomic DNA with a multiplex PCR assay. On the Illumina HiSeq System, the amplified TCR beta libraries were sequenced as 87-base-pair reads. Per the authors' processing: A later analysis tallied tens of millions of unique TCR beta chains across the 550 to 850 repertoires, and about 12 million of those chains were shared by two or more donors. Raw reads were error-corrected and collapsed into unique sequences by a nearest-neighbor algorithm in which closely related sequences were merged to remove PCR and sequencing errors. Alignment of CDR3 sequences to IMGT reference sequences was used to assign V, D and J gene segments. Each retained sequence needed at least a six-nucleotide match to both a V gene segment and a J gene segment. A rearrangement counted as productive if the CDR3 had no stop codons and remained in frame with V and J, and every other rearrangement counted as non-productive. Following IMGT convention, CDR3 was defined as the stretch from the second conserved V-encoded cysteine to the conserved J-encoded phenylalanine. The earlier analysis of a few hundred of the donors excluded sequences that lacked an unambiguous match to a single V gene segment. In an earlier analysis of almost 600 of the donors, a V segment was called functional when productive rearrangements were above 56.7%, and segregating when the standard deviation between donors exceeded 5%. A statistical classification framework was built to diagnose cytomegalovirus status from the catalog of TCR beta chain sequences. In a later analysis, TCR nucleotide sequences were compared against IMGT/GENE-DB human TR gene sequences so that V and J genes could be assigned. Using the TCRdist pipeline, a later analysis assigned CDR3 sequences along with most-parsimonious VDJ recombination scenarios. In a later analysis, each TCR beta chain was defined by its CDR3 amino acid sequence together with its V-gene family, and reads without a unique V-gene family were excluded. A later analysis removed roughly 590 highly shared, low-generation-probability nucleotide sequences to deal with suspected cross-contamination and a sequencing artifact. In a later analysis, a clonal expansion index for each public chain was calculated from normalized within-repertoire ranks of inferred template counts. A later analysis computed generation probabilities with a VDJ recombination model fitted to out-of-frame rearrangements, and checked the results against IGoR. In a later analysis, TCR-TCR, TCR-HLA and TCR-CMV co-occurrence was scored with hypergeometric tests, and a repertoire-size bias correction was applied to TCR pairs. To estimate false discovery rates, a later analysis permuted the HLA or CMV assignments 20 times. A later analysis grouped co-occurring TCRs with DBSCAN, adding TCRdist sequence similarity when clustering within HLA-allele-positive subsets. Co-occurrence clustering excluded repertoires with fewer than 30,000 or more than 120,000 public chains, plus five with anomalous nucleotide sharing. The clones in this table, taken by TCRdb from immuneACCESS, are in-frame only. Not every clone is retained; where verified, under half of the shortfall comes from an unresolved V gene, and the cause of the rest is unknown. V and J calls and clone size are those listed in that table; D and trimming were worked out from the DNA. For this sample the table gives approximately 180,000 clones, of which about four fifths were detected only once. Over 2.5% of the sample is taken by the ten largest.

Recombination joined TRBV19 with TRBJ2-1; tentative D gene TRBD1, with 6 bases matching. This receptor was taken from a male donor in good health and CMV-seronegative. Sequenced sample: PBMCs. The encoded CDR3 is CASKNTGSSYNEQFF. The base sequence is TGTGCCAGTAAGAACACAGGGAGCTCCTACAATGAGCAGTTCTTC.